This T cell receptor beta chain appears in the sequencing data of a study of beta chain features in type 1 diabetes. Study findings and constraints: It was not settled here whether HLA type affects TCRB rearrangement. Shorter TCRB CDR3s, moderately but significantly so, were found in Type 1 diabetes patients in all four CD4+ subsets. More deletions and fewer insertions at VDJ junctions were found in patients with type 1 diabetes.

CDR3 length: 13 amino acids. Germline V CDR1 and CDR2: SQVTM, ANQGSEA. Trimming took off 7 bases at V and 0 bases at J, with 10 bases between the two ends. This clone occurred a few times. Its antigen is as yet unknown. A sort by CD45RO/CCR7/CD25/CD127/CD95/CD27 yielded CD4+ naive, central memory, regulatory and stem cell-like memory cells. Expressed TCRB transcripts were sequenced, since all the RNA that had been isolated was reverse transcribed. Profiled with immunoSEQ multiplex PCR; TCRdb holds only in-frame clones, not every one. Of about 740,000 clones listed, 13% are singletons. The gene calls are TRBV29-1 and TRBJ1-3; D unclear. Sequenced sample: naive CD4+ T cells from blood. This sequence was found in a man between 18 and 29 years old with type 1 diabetes. The CDR3 protein is CSANGYSGNTIYF. The CDR3 DNA is TGCAGCGCGAATGGATACTCTGGAAACACCATATATTTT.